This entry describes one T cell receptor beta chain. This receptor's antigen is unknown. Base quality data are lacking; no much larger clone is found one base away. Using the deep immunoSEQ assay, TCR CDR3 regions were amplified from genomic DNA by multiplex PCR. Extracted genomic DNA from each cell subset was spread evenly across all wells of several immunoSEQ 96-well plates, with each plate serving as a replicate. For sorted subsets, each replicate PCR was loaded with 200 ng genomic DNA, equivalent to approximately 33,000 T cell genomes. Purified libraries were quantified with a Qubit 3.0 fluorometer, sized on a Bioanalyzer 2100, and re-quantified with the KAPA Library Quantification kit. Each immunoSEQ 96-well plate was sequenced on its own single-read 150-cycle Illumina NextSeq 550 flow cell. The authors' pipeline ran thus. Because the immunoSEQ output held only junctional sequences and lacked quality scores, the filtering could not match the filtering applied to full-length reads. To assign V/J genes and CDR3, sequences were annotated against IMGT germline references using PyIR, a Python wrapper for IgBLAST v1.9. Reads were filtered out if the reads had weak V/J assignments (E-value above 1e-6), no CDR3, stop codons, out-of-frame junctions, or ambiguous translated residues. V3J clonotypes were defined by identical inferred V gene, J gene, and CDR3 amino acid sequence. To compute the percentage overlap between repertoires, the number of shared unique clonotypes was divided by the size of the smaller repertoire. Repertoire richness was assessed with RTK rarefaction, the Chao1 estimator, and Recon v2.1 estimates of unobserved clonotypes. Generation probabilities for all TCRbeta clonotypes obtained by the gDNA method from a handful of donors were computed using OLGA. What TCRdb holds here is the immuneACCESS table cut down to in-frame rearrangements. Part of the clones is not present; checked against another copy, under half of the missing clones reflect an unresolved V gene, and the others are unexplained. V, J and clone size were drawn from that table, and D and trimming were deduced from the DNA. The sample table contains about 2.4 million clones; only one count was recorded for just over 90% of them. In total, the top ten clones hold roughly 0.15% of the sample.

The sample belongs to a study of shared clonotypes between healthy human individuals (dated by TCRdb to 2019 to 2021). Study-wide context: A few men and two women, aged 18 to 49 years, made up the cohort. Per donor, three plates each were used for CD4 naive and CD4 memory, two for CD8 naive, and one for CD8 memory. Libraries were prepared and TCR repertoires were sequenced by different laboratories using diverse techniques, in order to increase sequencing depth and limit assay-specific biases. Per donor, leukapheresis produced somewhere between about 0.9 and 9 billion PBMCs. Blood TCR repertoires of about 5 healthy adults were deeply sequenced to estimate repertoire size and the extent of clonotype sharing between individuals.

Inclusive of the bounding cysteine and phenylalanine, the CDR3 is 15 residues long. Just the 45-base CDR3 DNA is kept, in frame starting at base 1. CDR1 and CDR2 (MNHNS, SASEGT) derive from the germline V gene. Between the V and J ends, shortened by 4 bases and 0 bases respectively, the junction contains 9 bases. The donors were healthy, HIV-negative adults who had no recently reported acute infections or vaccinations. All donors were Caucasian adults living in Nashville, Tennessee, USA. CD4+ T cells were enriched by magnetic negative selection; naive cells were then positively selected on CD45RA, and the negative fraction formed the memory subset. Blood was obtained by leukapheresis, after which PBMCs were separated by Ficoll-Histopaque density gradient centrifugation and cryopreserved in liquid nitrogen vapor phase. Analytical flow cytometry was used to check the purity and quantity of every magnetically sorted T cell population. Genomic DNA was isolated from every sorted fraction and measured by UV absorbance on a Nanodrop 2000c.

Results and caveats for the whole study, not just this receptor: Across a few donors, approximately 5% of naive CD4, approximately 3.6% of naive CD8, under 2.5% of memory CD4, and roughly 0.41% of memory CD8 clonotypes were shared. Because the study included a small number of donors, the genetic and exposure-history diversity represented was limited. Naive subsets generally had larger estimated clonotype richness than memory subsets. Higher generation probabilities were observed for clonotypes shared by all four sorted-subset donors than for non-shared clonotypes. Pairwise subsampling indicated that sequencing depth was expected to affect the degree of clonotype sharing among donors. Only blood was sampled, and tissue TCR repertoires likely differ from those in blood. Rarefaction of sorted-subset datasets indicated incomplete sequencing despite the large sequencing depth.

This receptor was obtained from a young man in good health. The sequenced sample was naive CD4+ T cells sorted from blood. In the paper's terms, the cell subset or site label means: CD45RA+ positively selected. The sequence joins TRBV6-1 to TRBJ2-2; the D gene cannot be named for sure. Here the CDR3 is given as CASSGPGSNTGELFF. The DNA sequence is TGTGCCAGCAGTGGGCCAGGTTCGAACACCGGGGAGCTGTTTTTT.